Listed below are T cell receptor beta chains from one sample, sequenced in a study of T cell responses to AZD1222 COVID-19 vaccine. Sequenced by immunoSEQ multiplex PCR; TCRdb stores in-frame clones only, minus some. The sample comprises 72,000 or so clones, roughly nine tenths of which are singletons, and approximately 30% rests with the top ten. The starting material was peripheral blood, obtained 28 days after the second AZD1222 dose. These receptors all come from an adult who received the AZD1222 COVID-19 vaccine. The CDR3 runs from the conserved cysteine through the conserved F or W. A D gene is named only where the DNA matches it firmly. Where a row states a size, it is once, few, many or the class of an expanded clone; other rows omit it.

V gene	clone size	D gene	J gene	CDR3 DNA	CDR3 protein
TRBV6-5	once	-	TRBJ1-5	TGTGCCAGCAGTTACTCCCGGGGAAAACAGCCCCAGCATTTT	CASSYSRGKQPQHF
TRBV5-1	few	TRBD1	TRBJ1-3	TGCGCCAGCAGCCTACAGGGACAGGCGAGCTCTGGAAACACCATATATTTT	CASSLQGQASSGNTIYF
TRBV11-2	-	TRBD1	TRBJ2-1	TGTGCCAGCAGGATCGGGGACAGGGTCGATGAGCAGTTCTTC	CASRIGDRVDEQFF
TRBV7-3	-	TRBD1	TRBJ1-2	TGTGCCAGCAGCCCCGGACAGGGCGAGGGCTACACCTTC	CASSPGQGEGYTF
TRBV9	-	-	TRBJ2-6	TGTGCCAGCAGCGTAGCTGGGGCCAACGTCCTGACTTTC	CASSVAGANVLTF
TRBV7-6	-	-	TRBJ2-7	TGTGCCAGCAGCTCTAGCCAGGGGTCCCACGAGCAGTACTTC	CASSSSQGSHEQYF
TRBV7-9	-	-	TRBJ2-3	TGTGCCAGCAGCTTTGAAGGGAGCTGGACAGATACGCAGTATTTT	CASSFEGSWTDTQYF
TRBV10-3	-	-	TRBJ1-1	TGTGCCATCAGTGAGTCAAACAGCTATGAAGCTTTCTTT	CAISESNSYEAFF
TRBV11-1	-	-	TRBJ2-2	TGTGCCAGCAGTCATGGGGTGGACACCGGGGAGCTGTTTTTT	CASSHGVDTGELFF
TRBV5-1	-	-	TRBJ2-7	TGCGCCAGCAATCGTGCGGGATCCTCCTACGAGCAGTACTTC	CASNRAGSSYEQYF
TRBV11-2	-	-	TRBJ1-1	TGTGCCAGCAGCTTTCGAGGGGCTCGGAACACTGAAGCTTTCTTT	CASSFRGARNTEAFF
TRBV19	-	-	TRBJ2-5	TGTGCCAGTAGTATATCGTACCAAGAGACCCAGTACTTC	CASSISYQETQYF
TRBV28	once	-	TRBJ2-6	TGTGCCAGCAGTACAAACTCTGGGGCCAACGTCCTGACTTTC	CASSTNSGANVLTF
TRBV28	-	-	TRBJ1-1	TGTGCCAGCAGCCGTTGGACAGTTGAAGCTTTCTTT	CASSRWTVEAFF
TRBV5-1	-	-	TRBJ2-7	TGCGCCAGCAGCGCCGGACATAACTACGAGCAGTACTTC	CASSAGHNYEQYF
TRBV4-3	-	-	TRBJ2-1	TGCGCCAGCAGCCAAGGGGGTTGGCGGGACAATGAGCAGTTCTTC	CASSQGGWRDNEQFF
TRBV10-1	-	-	TRBJ2-7	TGCGCCATCCCGAAGTGGCAGTACTTC	CAIPKWQYF
TRBV11-2	-	-	TRBJ1-1	TGTGCCAGCACCCCGGTAGGGATCACTGAAGCTTTCTTT	CASTPVGITEAFF
TRBV6-1	-	-	TRBJ1-5	TGTGCCAGCAGTGAATTTGGAACTCTGGACCAGCCCCAGCATTTT	CASSEFGTLDQPQHF
TRBV3-1/TRBV3-2	-	-	TRBJ1-4	TGTGCCAGCAGCTACCACAGGCCAGCGAATGAAAAACTGTTTTTT	CASSYHRPANEKLFF
TRBV7-8	-	TRBD2	TRBJ2-2	TGTGCCAGCAGCTTCCAGAGCGGGGGGACCGGGGAGCTGTTTTTT	CASSFQSGGTGELFF
TRBV19	-	TRBD1	TRBJ2-1	TGTGCCAGTAGTCCACGCAGGGGGACCTACAATGAGCAGTTCTTC	CASSPRRGTYNEQFF
TRBV5-5	-	-	TRBJ1-6	TGTGCCAGCAGCTTGGAATGGGTTGGTTCACCCCTCCACTTT	CASSLEWVGSPLHF
TRBV6-1	-	-	TRBJ1-3	TGTGCCAGCAGTGAACGCACAGCCTCTTATTTT	CASSERTASYF
TRBV9	-	TRBD1	TRBJ1-1	TGTGCCAGCAGCGTAGGGGACAGGATCACTGAAGCTTTCTTT	CASSVGDRITEAFF
TRBV27	-	TRBD1	TRBJ1-2	TGTGCCAGCAGTGCCCGACAGGGGGCGAACTATGGCTACACCTTC	CASSARQGANYGYTF
TRBV9	-	TRBD2	TRBJ2-2	TGTGCCAGCAGCGTAGGACCGGGACTAGCGGGACCCGAGCTGTTTTTT	CASSVGPGLAGPELFF
TRBV3-1/TRBV3-2	few	-	TRBJ2-1	TGTGCCAGCAGCCCATTAGCCGTCCTTAGAGGATCCTATGAGCAGTTCTTC	CASSPLAVLRGSYEQFF
TRBV7-9	-	-	TRBJ1-1	TGTGCCAGCAGCTTAGACCCGCGGGTGAACACTGAAGCTTTCTTT	CASSLDPRVNTEAFF
TRBV11-2	-	TRBD2	TRBJ2-7	TGTGCCAGCAGCTTGAGACTAGCTTTCGAGCAGTACTTC	CASSLRLAFEQYF
TRBV28	-	-	TRBJ2-2	TGTGCCAGCACCAGGAACACCGGGGAGCTGTTTTTT	CASTRNTGELFF
TRBV7-2	-	-	TRBJ2-7	TGTGCCAGCAGCCCGGGGATTAGCTCCTACGAGCAGTACTTC	CASSPGISSYEQYF
TRBV19	few	-	TRBJ1-6	TGTAGTGATTTGGTGTATAATTCACCCCTCCACTTT	CSDLVYNSPLHF
TRBV5-1	-	-	TRBJ1-2	TGCGCCAGCAGCCCCTTACAGGGTGTTAACTATGGCTACACCTTC	CASSPLQGVNYGYTF
TRBV7-9	few	-	TRBJ2-7	TGTGCCAGCAGCTTTGTAATCGCTGTGGCCCGGACGGACACCTACGAGCAGTACTTC	CASSFVIAVARTDTYEQYF
TRBV5-1	-	TRBD1	TRBJ1-1	TGCGCCAGCAGCGTAATCCCGGGACAGGACGGTGAAGCTTTCTTT	CASSVIPGQDGEAFF
TRBV5-1	-	-	TRBJ2-1	TGCGCCAGCAGCTTGACAGGATCCTACAATGAGCAGTTCTTC	CASSLTGSYNEQFF
TRBV5-5	few	-	TRBJ2-7	TGTGCCAGCAGCTCTCAATACGAGCAGTACTTC	CASSSQYEQYF
TRBV6-6	-	-	TRBJ1-5	TGTGCCAGCAGTTCCTTCAATCAGCCCCAGCATTTT	CASSSFNQPQHF
TRBV4-2	-	TRBD2	TRBJ2-1	TGTGCCAGCAGCCAAGCGGGACTAGCGGGAGAGGGTCCCTACAATGAGCAGTTCTTC	CASSQAGLAGEGPYNEQFF
TRBV12-3/TRBV12-4	-	-	TRBJ2-3	TGTGCCAGCAGTTTAACTGATACGCAGTATTTT	CASSLTDTQYF
TRBV2	-	-	TRBJ1-5	TGTGCCAGCAGTGAAAGTTATAGCAATCAGCCCCAGCATTTT	CASSESYSNQPQHF
TRBV27	-	-	TRBJ1-1	TGTGCCAGCAAGGGGTATGCTTCGGGCACTGAAGCTTTCTTT	CASKGYASGTEAFF
TRBV5-1	-	TRBD2	TRBJ2-3	TGCGCCAGCGAGGCCGGACTAGCTGCAGATACGCAGTATTTT	CASEAGLAADTQYF
TRBV11-2	few	-	TRBJ1-2	TGTGCCAGCAGCTTAGATTACCGGACGGCGGATACTAACTATGGCTACACCTTC	CASSLDYRTADTNYGYTF
TRBV7-9	-	-	TRBJ2-7	TGTGCCAGCAGCCCGCGGGACAGCTTCGGGTACGAGCAGTACTTC	CASSPRDSFGYEQYF
TRBV5-1	-	-	TRBJ2-3	TGCGCCAGCAGCTTAGGGGCGGCGGACGCCGATACGCAGTATTTT	CASSLGAADADTQYF
TRBV10-2	-	-	TRBJ2-2	TGCGCCAGCATCGATGGATTTAACACCGGGGAGCTGTTTTTT	CASIDGFNTGELFF
TRBV5-8	-	TRBD1	TRBJ1-2	TGTGCCAGCAGCACCGGGACAGGGAACATGTATGGCTACACCTTC	CASSTGTGNMYGYTF
TRBV15	-	-	TRBJ1-4	TGTGCCACCAGCAGAGAGCTCGCCTCAACTAATGAAAAACTGTTTTTT	CATSRELASTNEKLFF
TRBV28	-	TRBD1	TRBJ2-7	TGTGCCAGCAGTTCTTACAGGGGCGCGAGCTCCTACGAGCAGTACTTC	CASSSYRGASSYEQYF